This T cell receptor beta chain stems from a study of regulatory T cells in long-lasting Graves disease. General observations from the study: Relative to new patients (around 1,000), persistent patients exhibited greater sharing of public clonotypes (around 2,800). The TCR repertoire of persistent Graves' patients was less diverse than that of newly diagnosed ones.

There are many counts of this clonotype. No antigen is known for it. Building of the TCR beta libraries involved iRepertoire HTBI primers and Arm-PCR of CDR3 regions. Authors' methods: Across the samples, identification revealed 55 to 75 TRBV and 12 to 15 TRBJ segments. TCRdb analysed the multiplex PCR reads with MiXCR anew, one entry per CDR3 protein. For this entry, the V and J calls and clone size follow TCRdb and not the study's own pipeline. The sample carries 550,000 to 600,000 distinct CDR3 sequences, 15% to 20% recorded once. Trimming took off 4 bases at V and 2 bases at J, with 8 bases between the two ends. Germline-derived CDR1 and CDR2 are SGHRS and YFSETQ. The CDR3 length is 13 residues. Time point specified: newly diagnosed GD, antithyroid drugs for less than 3 months. After RNA was extracted from PBMCs, the TCR library was made from it. A further study also used this sample, focusing on T cells in Graves' hyperthyroidism and ophthalmopathy. As reported in that work: The HTBI primer set served for first-round RT-PCR of the TCR CDR3.

This clonotype was obtained from a man aged 18-30 years with Graves disease. Sample: peripheral blood mononuclear cells (PBMCs), taken at new diagnosis, from a patient treated with antithyroid drugs. This rearrangement joins TRBV5-1 to TRBJ2-3; tentatively, D is TRBD1 or TRBD2 (5 bases each). In nucleotides, the CDR3 is TGCGCCAGCAGCGAGGGACCCACAGATACGCAGTATTTT. Protein sequence: CASSEGPTDTQYF.